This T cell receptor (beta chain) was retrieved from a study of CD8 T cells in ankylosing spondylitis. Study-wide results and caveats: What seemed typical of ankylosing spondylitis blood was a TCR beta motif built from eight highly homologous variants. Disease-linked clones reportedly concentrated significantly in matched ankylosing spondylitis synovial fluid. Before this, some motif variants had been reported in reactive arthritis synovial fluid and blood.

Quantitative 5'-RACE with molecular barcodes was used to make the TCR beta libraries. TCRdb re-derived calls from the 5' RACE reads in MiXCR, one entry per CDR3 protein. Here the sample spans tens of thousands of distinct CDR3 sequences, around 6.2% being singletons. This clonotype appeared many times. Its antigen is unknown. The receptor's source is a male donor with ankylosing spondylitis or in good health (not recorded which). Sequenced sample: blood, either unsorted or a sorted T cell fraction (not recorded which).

The CDR3 sequence: CASSQLWDLSTDTQYF. The CDR3 DNA reads TGTGCCAGCAGCCAGCTGTGGGACCTAAGCACAGATACGCAGTATTTT. The gene calls are TRBV14 and TRBJ2-3, with D perhaps assigned TRBD1 or TRBD2 (5 bases each). The V gene lost 3 bases and the J gene lost 0 bases, with 13 bases spanning the gap. The CDR3 loop spans 16 amino acids. From germline, CDR1 is SGHDN and CDR2 FVKESK.